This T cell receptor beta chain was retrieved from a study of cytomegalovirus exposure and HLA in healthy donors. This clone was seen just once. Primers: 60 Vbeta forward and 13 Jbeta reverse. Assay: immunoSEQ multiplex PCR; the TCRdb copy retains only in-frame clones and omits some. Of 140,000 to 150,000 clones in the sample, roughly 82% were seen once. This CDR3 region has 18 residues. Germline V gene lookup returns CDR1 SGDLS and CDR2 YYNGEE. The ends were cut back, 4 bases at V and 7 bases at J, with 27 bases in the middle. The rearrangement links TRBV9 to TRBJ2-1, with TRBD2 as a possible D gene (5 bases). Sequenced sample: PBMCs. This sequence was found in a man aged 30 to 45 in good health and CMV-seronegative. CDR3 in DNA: TGTGCCAGCAGCCCCACCGAAACCTCCTTATTTAGGAGGAATGAGCAGTTCTTC. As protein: CASSPTETSLFRRNEQFF.